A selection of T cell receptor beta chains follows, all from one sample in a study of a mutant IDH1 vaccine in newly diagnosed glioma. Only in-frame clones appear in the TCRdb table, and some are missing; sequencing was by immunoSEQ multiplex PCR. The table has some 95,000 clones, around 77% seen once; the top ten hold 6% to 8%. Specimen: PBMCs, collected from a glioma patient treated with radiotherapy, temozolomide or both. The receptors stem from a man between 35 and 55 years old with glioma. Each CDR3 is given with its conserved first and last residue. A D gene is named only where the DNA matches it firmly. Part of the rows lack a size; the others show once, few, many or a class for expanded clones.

CDR3: CASSNGAGYTQYF
DNA: TGTGCCAGCAGTAACGGCGCGGGGTATACGCAGTATTTT
length: 13
size: -
V: TRBV6-1
D: -
J: TRBJ2-3

CDR3: CASSQRGFGVEAFF
DNA: TGCGCCAGCAGCCAGCGGGGCTTTGGGGTTGAAGCTTTCTTT
length: 14
size: -
V: TRBV4-3
D: -
J: TRBJ1-1

CDR3: CASSDYLTGNTEAFF
DNA: TGCGCCAGCAGTGATTACTTGACGGGTAACACTGAAGCTTTCTTT
length: 15
size: -
V: TRBV10-1
D: -
J: TRBJ1-1

CDR3: CATSGGGSYNEQFF
DNA: TGTGCCACCAGCGGGGGAGGCTCCTACAATGAGCAGTTCTTC
length: 14
size: few
V: TRBV15
D: -
J: TRBJ2-1

CDR3: CASSSRLSGEETQYF
DNA: TGTGCCAGCAGCTCTAGGCTTAGCGGGGAAGAGACCCAGTACTTC
length: 15
size: -
V: TRBV11-2
D: TRBD2
J: TRBJ2-5

CDR3: CASRFDSGSYNEQFF
DNA: TGTGCCAGCAGGTTTGATAGCGGGAGCTACAATGAGCAGTTCTTC
length: 15
size: -
V: TRBV7-9
D: TRBD2
J: TRBJ2-1

CDR3: CASSLAPGSRVYF
DNA: TGTGCCAGCAGCTTAGCGCCGGGAAGTCGTGTGTACTTC
length: 13
size: -
V: TRBV11-2
D: -
J: TRBJ2-7

CDR3: CASSEVLAGSDTQYF
DNA: TGTGCCAGCAGTGAGGTCCTAGCGGGGAGCGATACGCAGTATTTT
length: 15
size: -
V: TRBV2
D: TRBD2
J: TRBJ2-3

CDR3: CASSQEAGRETQYF
DNA: TGCGCCAGCAGCCAAGAGGCAGGTCGGGAGACCCAGTACTTC
length: 14
size: -
V: TRBV4-3
D: -
J: TRBJ2-5

CDR3: CASSYPNGYEQYF
DNA: TGTGCCAGCAGTTACCCCAACGGGTACGAGCAGTACTTC
length: 13
size: -
V: TRBV6-6
D: -
J: TRBJ2-7

CDR3: CASSQEGTGDYGYTF
DNA: TGTGCCAGCAGCCAGGAGGGGACAGGGGACTATGGCTACACCTTC
length: 15
size: few
V: TRBV4-2
D: TRBD1
J: TRBJ1-2

CDR3: CASSLWGDSGSSYEQYF
DNA: TGCGCCAGCAGCCTGTGGGGGGATAGCGGGAGTTCCTACGAGCAGTACTTC
length: 17
size: -
V: TRBV4-3
D: TRBD2
J: TRBJ2-7

CDR3: CATSRVGVFDEQYF
DNA: TGTGCCACCAGCAGAGTTGGGGTGTTCGACGAGCAGTACTTC
length: 14
size: once
V: TRBV15
D: -
J: TRBJ2-7

CDR3: CASSIGLTQETQYF
DNA: TGTGCCAGTAGTATTGGACTAACCCAAGAGACCCAGTACTTC
length: 14
size: -
V: TRBV19
D: -
J: TRBJ2-5

CDR3: CASSLGTGVGNQPQHF
DNA: TGTGCCAGCAGTTTGGGAACAGGGGTGGGCAATCAGCCCCAGCATTTT
length: 16
size: -
V: TRBV28
D: TRBD1
J: TRBJ1-5

CDR3: CASSPGLAGGSSNEQFF
DNA: TGTGCCAGCAGCCCTGGACTAGCGGGAGGTTCTAGCAATGAGCAGTTCTTC
length: 17
size: -
V: TRBV5-4
D: TRBD2
J: TRBJ2-1

CDR3: CASSFNRGPGAHEQFF
DNA: TGCGCCAGCAGCTTTAACAGGGGGCCCGGGGCCCATGAGCAGTTCTTC
length: 16
size: -
V: TRBV5-1
D: TRBD1
J: TRBJ2-1

CDR3: CASSESGAYSPLHF
DNA: TGTGCCAGCAGTGAGTCCGGGGCCTATTCACCCCTCCACTTT
length: 14
size: -
V: TRBV25-1
D: -
J: TRBJ1-6

CDR3: CASSLGQGGSAGELFF
DNA: TGCGCCAGCAGCCTAGGACAGGGTGGCAGCGCCGGGGAGCTGTTTTTT
length: 16
size: few
V: TRBV5-1
D: TRBD1
J: TRBJ2-2

CDR3: CASSEARGGQSYTF
DNA: TGTGCCAGCAGTGAAGCGCGTGGAGGCCAAAGCTACACCTTC
length: 14
size: -
V: TRBV2
D: -
J: TRBJ1-2

CDR3: CASRVGIYNEQFF
DNA: TGTGCCAGCAGAGTAGGGATATACAATGAGCAGTTCTTC
length: 13
size: -
V: TRBV27
D: -
J: TRBJ2-1

CDR3: CASSLMRERGYEQYF
DNA: TGTGCCAGCAGCTTAATGCGGGAGAGGGGTTACGAGCAGTACTTC
length: 15
size: -
V: TRBV11-2
D: TRBD2
J: TRBJ2-7

CDR3: CASSHRGANYGYTF
DNA: TGTGCCAGCAGCCACAGGGGAGCGAACTATGGCTACACCTTC
length: 14
size: -
V: TRBV27
D: TRBD1
J: TRBJ1-2

CDR3: CASSLDRGPRYEQYF
DNA: TGTGCCAGCAGCTTAGACCGGGGCCCTCGGTACGAGCAGTACTTC
length: 15
size: -
V: TRBV7-6
D: -
J: TRBJ2-7

CDR3: CASTGRVTGELFF
DNA: TGTGCCAGCACAGGCAGGGTGACCGGGGAGCTGTTTTTT
length: 13
size: -
V: TRBV28
D: -
J: TRBJ2-2

CDR3: CASSPVGSQETQYF
DNA: TGTGCCAGCAGTCCGGTGGGCAGCCAAGAGACCCAGTACTTC
length: 14
size: -
V: TRBV27
D: -
J: TRBJ2-5

CDR3: CASSVMIGAKETQYF
DNA: TGTGCCAGCAGCGTTATGATCGGGGCCAAGGAGACCCAGTACTTC
length: 15
size: -
V: TRBV9
D: -
J: TRBJ2-5

CDR3: CASSQAIANTEAFF
DNA: TGCGCCAGCAGCCAAGCGATAGCGAACACTGAAGCTTTCTTT
length: 14
size: -
V: TRBV4-3
D: -
J: TRBJ1-1

CDR3: CASSVQGGGNTIYF
DNA: TGTGCCAGCAGCGTACAGGGAGGTGGAAACACCATATATTTT
length: 14
size: -
V: TRBV9
D: -
J: TRBJ1-3

CDR3: CASSLEQNLSPLHF
DNA: TGTGCCAGCAGCTTAGAACAGAACCTTTCACCCCTCCACTTT
length: 14
size: -
V: TRBV5-6
D: -
J: TRBJ1-6

CDR3: CASSLAGAGEKLFF
DNA: TGTGCCAGCAGCTTGGCTGGGGCAGGCGAAAAACTGTTTTTT
length: 14
size: -
V: TRBV5-5
D: -
J: TRBJ1-4

CDR3: CASSPGTGGETQYF
DNA: TGTGCCAGCTCACCTGGGACAGGGGGAGAGACCCAGTACTTC
length: 14
size: -
V: TRBV18
D: TRBD1
J: TRBJ2-5

CDR3: CASSPPMVRGGYTF
DNA: TGTGCCAGCAGCCCTCCAATGGTTAGAGGTGGCTACACCTTC
length: 14
size: -
V: TRBV11-2
D: -
J: TRBJ1-2

CDR3: CASSVQGASDTQYF
DNA: TGTGCCAGTAGTGTACAGGGGGCCTCGGATACGCAGTATTTT
length: 14
size: -
V: TRBV19
D: TRBD1
J: TRBJ2-3

CDR3: CASSTERGEYSYEQYF
DNA: TGTGCCAGCAGCACAGAGAGGGGGGAATACTCCTACGAGCAGTACTTC
length: 16
size: -
V: TRBV7-9
D: -
J: TRBJ2-7

CDR3: CASSQDRFNGNEQYF
DNA: TGCGCCAGCAGCCAAGACAGATTTAATGGGAACGAGCAGTACTTC
length: 15
size: -
V: TRBV4-3
D: -
J: TRBJ2-7

CDR3: CSATKDNEQFF
DNA: TGCAGTGCCACGAAGGACAATGAGCAGTTCTTC
length: 11
size: -
V: TRBV20-1
D: -
J: TRBJ2-1

CDR3: CASSFGTYLTDTQYF
DNA: TGTGCCAGTAGTTTCGGGACTTACCTCACAGATACGCAGTATTTT
length: 15
size: -
V: TRBV19
D: -
J: TRBJ2-3

CDR3: CASSQSVAQRTDTQYF
DNA: TGCGCCAGCAGTCAATCGGTCGCTCAAAGGACAGATACGCAGTATTTT
length: 16
size: -
V: TRBV23-1
D: -
J: TRBJ2-3

CDR3: CASSQPEDTVLNLEFTEAFF
DNA: TGCGCCAGCAGTCAACCGGAAGATACGGTCCTAAACTTGGAGTTCACTGAAGCTTTCTTT
length: 20
size: once
V: TRBV23-1
D: -
J: TRBJ1-1

CDR3: CASSLVSLNTEAFF
DNA: TGTGCCAGCAGTTTAGTCAGTCTGAACACTGAAGCTTTCTTT
length: 14
size: -
V: TRBV28
D: -
J: TRBJ1-1

CDR3: CASSLPGLAFNEQFF
DNA: TGTGCCAGCAGCTTACCGGGACTAGCTTTTAATGAGCAGTTCTTC
length: 15
size: -
V: TRBV7-2
D: TRBD2
J: TRBJ2-1

CDR3: CASSLGTVNQPQHF
DNA: TGTGCCAGCAGCTTAGGGACAGTCAATCAGCCCCAGCATTTT
length: 14
size: -
V: TRBV7-2
D: -
J: TRBJ1-5

CDR3: CASSHPTRGPGANVLTF
DNA: TGCGCCAGCAGCCATCCTACAAGGGGCCCTGGGGCCAACGTCCTGACTTTC
length: 17
size: -
V: TRBV4-1
D: -
J: TRBJ2-6

CDR3: CASSVVGGVDNEQFF
DNA: TGTGCCAGCAGCGTAGTGGGGGGAGTAGACAATGAGCAGTTCTTC
length: 15
size: -
V: TRBV9
D: -
J: TRBJ2-1

CDR3: CASKASGGDTQYF
DNA: TGTGCCAGCAAGGCTAGCGGGGGAGATACGCAGTATTTT
length: 13
size: -
V: TRBV7-2
D: TRBD2
J: TRBJ2-3

CDR3: CASSNSGKGTDTQYF
DNA: TGTGCCAGCAGTAATAGCGGGAAGGGAACAGATACGCAGTATTTT
length: 15
size: -
V: TRBV6-1
D: TRBD2
J: TRBJ2-3

CDR3: CASSLVGAPLHF
DNA: TGTGCCAGCAGCTTAGTGGGAGCACCCCTCCACTTT
length: 12
size: -
V: TRBV7-9
D: -
J: TRBJ1-6

CDR3: CASSQDWGQGRNTIYF
DNA: TGCGCCAGCAGCCAAGATTGGGGACAGGGCCGGAACACCATATATTTT
length: 16
size: -
V: TRBV4-3
D: TRBD1
J: TRBJ1-3

CDR3: CASSNSLQGSNSPLHF
DNA: TGTGCCAGCAGCAACTCCTTACAGGGATCTAATTCACCCCTCCACTTT
length: 16
size: -
V: TRBV7-8
D: -
J: TRBJ1-6

CDR3: CASSLTRLNTEAFF
DNA: TGTGCCAGCAGCCTAACTAGATTGAACACTGAAGCTTTCTTT
length: 14
size: -
V: TRBV7-2
D: -
J: TRBJ1-1

CDR3: CASSQLAGVIDTQYF
DNA: TGCGCCAGCAGTCAACTAGCGGGGGTTATAGATACGCAGTATTTT
length: 15
size: -
V: TRBV10-1
D: TRBD2
J: TRBJ2-3

CDR3: CASSLRRELTDTQYF
DNA: TGTGCCAGCAGCTTGAGGCGGGAGCTCACAGATACGCAGTATTTT
length: 15
size: -
V: TRBV5-8
D: TRBD2
J: TRBJ2-3

CDR3: CASSLVASDTDTQYF
DNA: TGCGCCAGCAGCTTGGTGGCTAGCGACACAGATACGCAGTATTTT
length: 15
size: -
V: TRBV5-1
D: -
J: TRBJ2-3

CDR3: CASSHTGTDDTEAFF
DNA: TGTGCCAGCAGCCATACCGGGACAGACGACACTGAAGCTTTCTTT
length: 15
size: once
V: TRBV4-2
D: TRBD1
J: TRBJ1-1